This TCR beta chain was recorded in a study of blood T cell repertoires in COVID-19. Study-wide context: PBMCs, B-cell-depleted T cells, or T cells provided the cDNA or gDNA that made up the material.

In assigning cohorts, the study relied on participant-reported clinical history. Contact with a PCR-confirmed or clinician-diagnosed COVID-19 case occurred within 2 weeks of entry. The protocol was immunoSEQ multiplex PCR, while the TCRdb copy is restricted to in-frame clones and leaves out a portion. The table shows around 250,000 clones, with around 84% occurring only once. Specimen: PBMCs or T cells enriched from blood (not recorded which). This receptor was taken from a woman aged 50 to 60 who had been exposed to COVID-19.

CDR3 in amino acids: CASSGGGTGEKLFF. In nucleotides, the CDR3 is TGTGCCAGTAGTGGGGGGGGCACAGGTGAAAAACTGTTTTTT. The chain links TRBV19 to TRBJ1-4; maybe TRBD1 (6 bases). The CDR3 contains 14 residues. Germline CDR1 is LNHDA and CDR2 is SQIVND (reference sequence). V lost 5 bases and J 7 bases, leaving 14 bases between the germline ends.